A selection of T cell receptor beta chains follows, all from one sample in a study of radiotherapy plus CTLA-4 blockade in lung cancer. Data came from immunoSEQ multiplex PCR; TCRdb stores just in-frame clones and leaves some out. In the table there are some 30,000 clones, roughly three quarters of which are singletons. Sequences were derived from peripheral blood, sampled from a patient treated with radiotherapy plus ipilimumab. Receptors were obtained from a human donor with non-small cell lung cancer that progressed on radiotherapy plus ipilimumab. Each CDR3 is given with its conserved first and last residue. The D gene is left open where the match is weak. Clone size is stated in some rows and not others, as once, few, many or a class when expanded.

CDR3 length | D gene | clone size | J gene | V gene | CDR3 DNA | CDR3 protein
13 | - | - | TRBJ2-3 | TRBV7-2 | TGTGCCAGCAGGACGGGGGGCACAGATACGCAGTATTTT | CASRTGGTDTQYF
12 | - | - | TRBJ1-2 | TRBV5-4 | TGTGCCAGCAGCTTGGTGGGGGCTGGCTACACCTTC | CASSLVGAGYTF
14 | - | - | TRBJ1-4 | TRBV9 | TGTGCCAGCAGCCCCGGGGGCACTAATGAAAAACTGTTTTTT | CASSPGGTNEKLFF
14 | - | - | TRBJ1-5 | TRBV6-6 | TGTGCCAGCAGTTACCAACAACGTTATCAGCCCCAGCATTTT | CASSYQQRYQPQHF
17 | TRBD1 | few | TRBJ1-2 | TRBV13 | TGTGCCAGCAGCCCGGGAGGACAGGACCTCCTTAACTATGGCTACACCTTC | CASSPGGQDLLNYGYTF
15 | - | - | TRBJ1-6 | TRBV6-5 | TGTGCCAGCAGTTACACAAGCGGACTTAATTCACCCCTCCACTTT | CASSYTSGLNSPLHF
15 | TRBD1 | - | TRBJ1-1 | TRBV5-1 | TGCGCCAGCAGCTTGGGGACAGGCTCCGTGACTGAAGCTTTCTTT | CASSLGTGSVTEAFF
14 | - | - | TRBJ1-1 | TRBV28 | TGTGCCAGCAGTTTAAGAACGGAAGACACTGAAGCTTTCTTT | CASSLRTEDTEAFF
17 | - | - | TRBJ2-2 | TRBV9 | TGTGCCAGCAGCGTACAGGGAGTGGATCGAAACACCGGGGAGCTGTTTTTT | CASSVQGVDRNTGELFF
13 | - | once | TRBJ2-1 | TRBV15 | TGTGCCACCAGCCTTGAAAGAGGGAACGCGCAGTTCTTC | CATSLERGNAQFF
16 | - | - | TRBJ1-6 | TRBV5-5 | TGTGCCAGCAGCTTCACATCCGCCCTGGTCGGTTCACCCCTCCACTTT | CASSFTSALVGSPLHF
16 | - | - | TRBJ2-1 | TRBV6-1 | TGTGCCAGCAGTGAAGACGGGACGCAGACCTACAATGAGCAGTTCTTC | CASSEDGTQTYNEQFF
17 | TRBD2 | once | TRBJ2-3 | TRBV7-2 | TGTGCCAGCAGCCCCCTTAGGCTAGCGGGGTCTTCAGATACGCAGTATTTT | CASSPLRLAGSSDTQYF
14 | TRBD2 | few | TRBJ2-7 | TRBV7-2 | TGTGCCAGCAGCTTAGGACTAGCGGTCTACGAGCAGTACTTC | CASSLGLAVYEQYF
15 | TRBD1 | - | TRBJ1-4 | TRBV6-5 | TGTGCCAGCAGTCTCAGGGGGGGAAGATACGAAAAACTGTTTTTT | CASSLRGGRYEKLFF
19 | TRBD2 | - | TRBJ2-7 | TRBV7-9 | TGTGCCAGCAGCTTCCGGGACTCCGGGACTAGCGGGAGCCCATACGAGCAGTACTTC | CASSFRDSGTSGSPYEQYF
14 | - | few | TRBJ2-7 | TRBV5-4 | TGTGCCAGCAGCTTAAAGGGACAACCCTACGAGCAGTACTTC | CASSLKGQPYEQYF
16 | - | - | TRBJ2-2 | TRBV4-1 | TGCGCCAGCAGCCAATACAGCCTAGAAAACACCGGGGAGCTGTTTTTT | CASSQYSLENTGELFF
15 | - | - | TRBJ2-7 | TRBV7-2 | TGTGCCAGCAGCTTAGTCGGGGGCCCAAACACCGAGCAGTACTTC | CASSLVGGPNTEQYF
15 | - | few | TRBJ2-5 | TRBV9 | TGTGCCAGCAGCGCCAGTAACAGGGTTTGGGAGACCCAGTACTTC | CASSASNRVWETQYF
14 | - | - | TRBJ1-2 | TRBV25-1 | TGTGCCAGCAGTGGGCCCCTGGGAGCCTATGGCTACACCTTC | CASSGPLGAYGYTF
16 | - | - | TRBJ2-3 | TRBV28 | TGTGCCAGCAGTTCCTCAGAGGGACGCCTCCTAGATACGCAGTATTTT | CASSSSEGRLLDTQYF
12 | - | few | TRBJ2-1 | TRBV6-5 | TGTGCCAGCAGTTACTTGGGGCGCGAGCAGTTCTTC | CASSYLGREQFF
15 | TRBD2 | - | TRBJ2-7 | TRBV2 | TGTGCCAGCAGTGTCGAGGGGCGGGAGAACGACGAGCAGTACTTC | CASSVEGRENDEQYF
13 | TRBD2 | - | TRBJ2-7 | TRBV29-1 | TGCAGCGCCCAGACTAGCGGGACCTACGAGCAGTACTTC | CSAQTSGTYEQYF
16 | - | few | TRBJ2-6 | TRBV5-4 | TGTGCCAGCAGTTTGTTCCAGGAATCTGGGGCCAACGTCCTGACTTTC | CASSLFQESGANVLTF
13 | - | once | TRBJ1-5 | TRBV30 | TGTGCCTGGAGTGTGGGGACTGTTCAGCCCCAGCATTTT | CAWSVGTVQPQHF
18 | TRBD1 | few | TRBJ1-3 | TRBV25-1 | TGTGCCAGCAGTGAACCGGACAGGGGGCCTTCCTTTGGAAACACCATATATTTT | CASSEPDRGPSFGNTIYF
13 | - | - | TRBJ2-1 | TRBV28 | TGTGCCAGCAGTTTAGTAGCGGTCAATGAGCAGTTCTTC | CASSLVAVNEQFF
15 | - | once | TRBJ1-2 | TRBV4-3 | TGCGCCAGCAGCGCGGACTTAAGCGGGAACTATGGCTACACCTTC | CASSADLSGNYGYTF